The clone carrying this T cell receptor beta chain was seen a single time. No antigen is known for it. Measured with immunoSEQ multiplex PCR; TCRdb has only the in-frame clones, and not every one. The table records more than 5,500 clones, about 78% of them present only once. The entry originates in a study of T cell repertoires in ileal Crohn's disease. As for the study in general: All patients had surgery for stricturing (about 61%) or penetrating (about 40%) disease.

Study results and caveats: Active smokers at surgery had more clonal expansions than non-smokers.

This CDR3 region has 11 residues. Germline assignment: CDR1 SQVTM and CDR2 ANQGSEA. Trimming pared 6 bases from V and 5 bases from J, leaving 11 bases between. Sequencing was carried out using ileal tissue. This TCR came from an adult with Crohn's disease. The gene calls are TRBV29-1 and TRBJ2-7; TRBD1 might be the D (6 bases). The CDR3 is CSVFDRNEQYF. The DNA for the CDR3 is TGCAGCGTCTTTGACAGGAACGAGCAGTACTTC.